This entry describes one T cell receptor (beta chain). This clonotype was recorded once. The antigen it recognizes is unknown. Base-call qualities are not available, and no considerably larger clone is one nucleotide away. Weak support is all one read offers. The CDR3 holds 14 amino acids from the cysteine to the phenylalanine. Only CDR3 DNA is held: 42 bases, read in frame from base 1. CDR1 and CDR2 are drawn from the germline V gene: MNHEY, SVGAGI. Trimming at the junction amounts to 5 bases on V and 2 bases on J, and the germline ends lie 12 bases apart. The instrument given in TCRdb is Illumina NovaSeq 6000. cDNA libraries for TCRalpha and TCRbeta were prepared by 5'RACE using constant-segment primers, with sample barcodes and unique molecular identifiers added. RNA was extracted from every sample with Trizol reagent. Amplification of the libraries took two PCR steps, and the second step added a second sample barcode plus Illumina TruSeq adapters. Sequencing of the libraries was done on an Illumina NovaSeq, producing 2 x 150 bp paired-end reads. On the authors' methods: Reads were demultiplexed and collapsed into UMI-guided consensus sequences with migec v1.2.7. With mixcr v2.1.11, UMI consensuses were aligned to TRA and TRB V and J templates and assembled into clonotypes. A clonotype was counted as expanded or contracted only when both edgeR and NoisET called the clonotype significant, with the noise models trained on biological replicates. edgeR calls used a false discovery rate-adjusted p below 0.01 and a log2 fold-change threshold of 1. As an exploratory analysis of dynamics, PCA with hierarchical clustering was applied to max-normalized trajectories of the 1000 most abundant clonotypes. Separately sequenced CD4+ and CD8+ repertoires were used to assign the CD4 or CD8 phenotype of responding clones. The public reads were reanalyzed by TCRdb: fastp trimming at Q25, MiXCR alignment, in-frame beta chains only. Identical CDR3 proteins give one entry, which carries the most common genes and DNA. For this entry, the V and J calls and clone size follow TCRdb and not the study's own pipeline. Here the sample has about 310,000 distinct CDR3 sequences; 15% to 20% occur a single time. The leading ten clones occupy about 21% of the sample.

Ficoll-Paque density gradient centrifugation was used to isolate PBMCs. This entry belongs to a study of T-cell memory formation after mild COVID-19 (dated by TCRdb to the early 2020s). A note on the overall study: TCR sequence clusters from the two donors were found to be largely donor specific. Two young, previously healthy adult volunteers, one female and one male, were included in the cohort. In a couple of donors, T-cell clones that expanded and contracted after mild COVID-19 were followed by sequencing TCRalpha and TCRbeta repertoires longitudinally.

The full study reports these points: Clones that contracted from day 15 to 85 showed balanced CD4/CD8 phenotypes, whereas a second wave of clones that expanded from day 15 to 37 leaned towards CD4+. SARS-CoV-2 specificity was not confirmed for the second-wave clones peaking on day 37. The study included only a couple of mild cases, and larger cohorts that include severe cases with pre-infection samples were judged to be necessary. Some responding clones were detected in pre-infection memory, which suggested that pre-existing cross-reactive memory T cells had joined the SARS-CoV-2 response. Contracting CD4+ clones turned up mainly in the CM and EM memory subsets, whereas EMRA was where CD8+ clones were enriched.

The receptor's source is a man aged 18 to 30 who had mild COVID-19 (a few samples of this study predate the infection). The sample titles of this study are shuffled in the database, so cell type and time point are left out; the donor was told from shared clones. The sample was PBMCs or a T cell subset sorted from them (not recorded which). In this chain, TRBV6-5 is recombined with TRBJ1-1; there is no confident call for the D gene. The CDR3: CASSARLANTEAFF. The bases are TGTGCCAGCAGTGCCAGGTTAGCCAACACTGAAGCTTTCTTT.